These 27 T cell receptor beta chains were sequenced from one sample in a study of blood T cell repertoires in COVID-19. The table came from immunoSEQ multiplex PCR; TCRdb's copy has only in-frame clones and leaves some out. The sample includes around 300,000 clones, approximately 90% seen only once; the top ten take 1.5% to 2%. The sequenced material came from peripheral blood. The receptor set was obtained from a woman aged 25-40 years with COVID-19, enrolled during active disease.

The chain carries TRBV6-1 and TRBJ1-6, with 7 bases matching TRBD1. CDR3 length: 14 amino acids. The V segment lost 1 base and the J segment 10 bases; nucleotides outside the gene matches: 4. Germline V gene data show CDR1 as MNHNS and CDR2 as SASEGT. The CDR3 protein is CASSEVTGVSPLHF. The CDR3 nucleotides read TGTGCCAGCAGTGAAGTCACAGGGGTCTCACCCCTCCACTTT.

This clone came up once. V gene TRBV6-4 combines with J gene TRBJ2-1; possible D gene TRBD2, 5 bases. In germline, CDR1 is MRHNA, CDR2 SNTAGT. The CDR3 loop spans 13 amino acids. Between the trimmed V and J ends, which lost 1 base and 9 bases, there was a span of 10 bases. The CDR3 region has the DNA TGTGCCAGCAGTGACTTAAGCCGGGGTGAGCAGTTCTTC. It is translated as CASSDLSRGEQFF.

The chain carries TRBV15 and TRBJ2-5; D is ambiguous. V lost 0 bases and J 2 bases, leaving 10 bases between the germline ends. The V gene's germline CDR1 is LNHNV and CDR2 YYDKDF (reference sequence). The CDR3 has 15 amino acids. The DNA for the CDR3 is TGTGCCACCAGCAGAGATGCGGCAGCACAAGAGACCCAGTACTTC. Amino acids: CATSRDAAAQETQYF.

The gene calls are TRBV6-5 and TRBJ2-7; D ambiguous. Germline-derived CDR1 and CDR2 are MNHEY and SVGAGI. The CDR3 has 12 residues. V dropped 0 bases and J dropped 4 bases, with 4 bases sitting between them. Written as DNA, the CDR3 is TGTGCCAGCAGTTACTCTCGGTACGAGCAGTACTTC. It encodes CASSYSRYEQYF.

In its sample, this clone was seen once. This rearrangement joins TRBV2 to TRBJ2-5; 9 positions match TRBD1. J lost 5 bases, V lost 3 bases, and 7 bases had no gene match. This CDR3 is built from 15 residues. CDR1 is SNHLY, CDR2 FYNNEI, per germline. CDR3 DNA sequence: TGTGCCAGCAGTGATGACAGGGGGGGAATCGAGACCCAGTACTTC. Translating it yields CASSDDRGGIETQYF.

The chain joins TRBV6-6 to TRBJ2-6; a possible D gene is TRBD2 (6 bases). The CDR3 runs 14 residues. Trimming removed 4 bases at V and 6 bases at J, with 10 bases between. Germline lookup yields CDR1 MNHNY and CDR2 SVGAGI (reference sequence). CDR3 coding DNA: TGTGCCAGCAGTTGGGAGGCCTCGGCCAACGTCCTGACTTTC. This gives the protein CASSWEASANVLTF.

The chain links TRBV5-4 to TRBJ1-4; the D gene is possibly TRBD1 (6 bases). The CDR3 consists of 15 residues. V lost 3 bases and J 6 bases, leaving 15 bases between the germline ends. Germline V gene lookup returns CDR1 SGHNT and CDR2 YYREEE (reference sequence). The CDR3 nucleotides are TGTGCCAGCAGCTCCGGCAGGGGTAGGGATGAAAAACTGTTTTTT. As protein: CASSSGRGRDEKLFF.

V and J are TRBV11-1 and TRBJ2-5; perhaps TRBD2 as D (6 bases). The V end lost 5 bases, the J end lost 4 bases, and 14 bases lay between the germline ends. Germline V CDR1 and CDR2: SGHAT, FQDESV (reference sequence). The CDR3 length is 14 residues. CDR3: CASSQPQGGETQYF. CDR3 nucleotides: TGTGCCAGCAGCCAGCCCCAGGGAGGAGAGACCCAGTACTTC.

In this sample, this clone turned up a few times. V is TRBV5-4 and J is TRBJ1-3; 12 nucleotides agree with TRBD1. The germline gives CDR1 SGHNT, CDR2 YYREEE (reference sequence). There are 17 residues in the CDR3. V lost 7 bases and J lost 3; bases outside the gene matches: 11. For the CDR3, the DNA is TGTGCCAGCCGACACGCGGGACAGGGGGCTGGTGGAAACACCATATATTTT. The encoded protein is CASRHAGQGAGGNTIYF.

This CDR3 reads CASSNGLARETQYF. CDR3 sequence (DNA): TGTGCCAGCAGCAACGGACTAGCGAGGGAGACCCAGTACTTC. V is TRBV3-1 (or the pseudogene TRBV3-2) and J is TRBJ2-5, with 9 bases lining up with TRBD2. V lost 5 bases and J lost 5; bases outside the gene matches: 6. Per the germline V gene, CDR1 is LGHDT and CDR2 is YNNKEL (reference sequence). CDR3 size: 14 residues.

The chain employs TRBV7-2 and TRBJ1-6; TRBD1 aligns across 8 bases. This CDR3 has 16 residues. The germline CDR1 and CDR2 sequences are SGHTA and FQGNSA. V lost 3 bases and J lost 15; bases outside the gene matches: 16. The CDR3 sequence is CASSFSSRDRPPDLHF. CDR3 coding DNA: TGTGCCAGCAGCTTTTCGTCAAGGGACAGGCCGCCAGACCTCCACTTT. The whole variable domain, filled in from reference TRBV7-2 and TRBJ1-6, reads GAGVSQSPSNKVTEKGKDVELRCDPISGHTALYWYRQSLGQGLEFLIYFQGNSAPDKSGLPSDRFSAERTGGSVSTLTIQRTQQEDSAVYLCASSFSSRDRPPDLHFGNGTRLTVT.

V gene TRBV7-9 combines with J gene TRBJ1-3; 7 bases are shared with TRBD1. The V gene's germline CDR1 is SEHNR and CDR2 FQNEAQ (reference sequence). Unmatched junction bases numbered 10, after V lost 5 bases and J lost 0 bases. This CDR3 is 17 amino acids long. The CDR3 DNA reads TGTGCCAGCAGCCTTGGGCCGGACAGGAGCTCTGGAAACACCATATATTTT. Translation gives CASSLGPDRSSGNTIYF.

The chain combines TRBV28 with TRBJ1-2; 9 nucleotides align to TRBD1. Germline assignment: CDR1 MDHEN and CDR2 SYDVKM. The CDR3 covers 13 residues. The V and J ends lost 6 bases and 3 bases, in that order; junction bases with no gene match: 2. DNA for the CDR3: TGTGCCAGCAGCCGGGACAGGGACTATGGCTACACCTTC. It is translated as CASSRDRDYGYTF.

The CDR3 region has the DNA TGTGCCAGCAGCCAAGATGGCCCCGACAGGATCTTAGCTAACTATGGCTACACCTTC. This encodes CASSQDGPDRILANYGYTF. The rearrangement links TRBV3-1 (or the pseudogene TRBV3-2) to TRBJ1-2; tentative D call: TRBD1 (6 bases). The CDR3 consists of 19 residues. Trimming shortened V by 0 bases and J by 0 bases, and 20 bases separated the two germline ends. Germline values: CDR1 LGHDT, CDR2 YNNKEL (reference sequence).

This sequence joins TRBV11-3 and TRBJ1-1; D is possibly TRBD1 (6 bases). The CDR3 is 13 residues long. V lost 2 bases, J lost 7 bases, and 11 bases lay in between. CDR1 is SGHNT, CDR2 YENEEA, per germline. The CDR3 nucleotides read TGTGCCAGCAGCTTAAGGGACACGTATGAAGCTTTCTTT. Protein: CASSLRDTYEAFF.

V and J are TRBV11-2 and TRBJ2-7; D is ambiguous. Germline CDR1 reads SGHAT; CDR2 reads FQNNGV. V gave up 2 bases and J gave up 1 base, with 6 bases separating them. The CDR3 contains 13 residues. The CDR3 nucleotides are TGTGCCAGCAGCTTATTGTTATCCTACGAGCAGTACTTC. Its protein product is CASSLLLSYEQYF.

This chain connects TRBV18 to TRBJ1-6; 9 nucleotides line up with TRBD1. The germline CDR1 and CDR2 sequences are KGHSH and LQKENI. This CDR3 region has 15 residues. Unmatched junction bases numbered 6, after V lost 2 bases and J lost 10 bases. The CDR3 spells CASSPVATGGSPLHF. The CDR3 nucleotides are TGTGCCAGCTCACCAGTCGCGACAGGGGGATCACCCCTCCACTTT.

The chain couples TRBV4-3 to TRBJ2-6, with 9 bases fitting TRBD1. Trimming cost V 2 bases and J 2 bases; bases outside gene matches: 4. Looked up from germline, CDR1 is LGHNA and CDR2 is YSLEER. CDR3 length: 17 residues. In DNA, the CDR3 is TGCGCCAGCAGCCAACACCGGGACAGGGCTGGGGCCAACGTCCTGACTTTC. Translated, it gives CASSQHRDRAGANVLTF.

This chain uses TRBV7-9 with TRBJ2-1; TRBD2 agrees at 9 bases. With V trimmed by 4 bases and J by 4 bases, 8 bases remained unmatched. CDR1 and CDR2 (germline): SEHNR, FQNEAQ (reference sequence). The CDR3 totals 16 residues. DNA of the CDR3: TGTGCCAGCAGCTCCACCTCTAGCGGGGCGTACAATGAGCAGTTCTTC. Translated, it gives CASSSTSSGAYNEQFF.

This chain links TRBV30 with TRBJ1-4; D unclear. Looked up from germline, CDR1 is GTSNPN and CDR2 is SVGIG (reference sequence). Trimming took 3 bases from V and 5 from J, leaving 10 bases between them. The CDR3 runs 13 residues. Here the CDR3 reads CAWRREFNEKLFF. CDR3 bases: TGTGCCTGGAGAAGGGAGTTCAATGAAAAACTGTTTTTT.

J is TRBJ1-2 and V is TRBV5-1; 9 bases are a match to TRBD1. The CDR3 runs to 15 residues. V was pared by 0 bases and J by 4 bases, with 4 bases of the junction left unmatched. Germline V gene sequence: CDR1 SGHRS, CDR2 YFSETQ. The CDR3: CASSLGQGEAYGYTF. The CDR3 region has the DNA TGCGCCAGCAGCTTGGGACAGGGGGAAGCCTATGGCTACACCTTC.

The rearrangement joins TRBV3-1 (or the pseudogene TRBV3-2) to TRBJ1-2; TRBD1 agrees at 9 bases. The CDR3 spans 13 residues. J gave up 5 bases and V 6 bases, and 4 bases lay outside the gene matches. Germline V gene sequence: CDR1 LGHDT, CDR2 YNNKEL (reference sequence). The CDR3 DNA reads TGTGCCAGCAGTCTACAGGGGGCGTATGGCTACACCTTC. This codes for CASSLQGAYGYTF.

V and J are TRBV19 and TRBJ2-7; TRBD2 agrees at 7 bases. Germline CDR1 is LNHDA and CDR2 is SQIVND (reference sequence). The junction had 10 bases not matched to a gene; V was cut back by 3 bases and J by 2 bases. The CDR3 covers 16 residues. DNA for the CDR3: TGTGCCAGTAGTATTCTATCAACTAGCGTTCCCTACGAGCAGTACTTC. Translation: CASSILSTSVPYEQYF.

V and J are TRBV5-4 and TRBJ1-2; D may be TRBD1 (5 bases). CDR1 is SGHNT and CDR2 is YYREEE in the germline V gene (reference sequence). The CDR3 sequence is 14 residues long. Trimming removed 0 bases from V and 8 bases from J, with 14 bases in between. CDR3 nucleotides: TGTGCCAGCAGCTTGGCCCAGGGAACGGTCGGCTACACCTTC. This codes for CASSLAQGTVGYTF.

V gene TRBV4-1 combines with J gene TRBJ1-1; D might be TRBD1 (6 bases). There are 18 residues in the CDR3. V lost 1 base, J lost 1 base, and 19 bases lay in between. Looked up from germline, CDR1 is MGHRA and CDR2 is YSYEKL. The CDR3 loop reads CASSQGAGGELTNTEAFF. CDR3 coding DNA: TGCGCCAGCAGCCAAGGGGCGGGGGGCGAGTTGACGAACACTGAAGCTTTCTTT.

The chain combines TRBV7-2 with TRBJ2-7; D might be TRBD1 (6 bases). The CDR3 has 15 residues. V dropped 0 bases and J dropped 2 bases, with 11 bases sitting between them. Germline V gene lookup returns CDR1 SGHTA and CDR2 FQGNSA. The CDR3 is CASSLAQGPTYEQYF. CDR3 bases: TGTGCCAGCAGCTTAGCCCAGGGGCCAACCTACGAGCAGTACTTC.

This chain connects TRBV4-1 to TRBJ2-7; D might be TRBD2 (5 bases). Trimming removed 0 bases from V and 6 bases from J, with 18 bases in between. The CDR3 runs to 16 residues. Germline V gene sequence: CDR1 MGHRA, CDR2 YSYEKL. This chain's CDR3 is CASSQDGVARSSEQYF. The CDR3 DNA reads as TGCGCCAGCAGCCAAGATGGGGTAGCGAGGTCGAGCGAGCAGTACTTC.